The 4 T cell receptor beta chains presented below share a single source sample, sequenced in a study of CXCR3-negative and CXCR3-positive naive CD8 T cells. Their cognate antigens are unknown. The study made its TRB cDNA libraries by 5' RACE, adding UMI labels. TCRdb re-called the 5' RACE reads; every CDR3 protein appears as one record, without DNA. The sample has tens of thousands of distinct CDR3 sequences; the top ten hold 0.53%. Study results and caveats: CXCR3-expressing naive cells carried TRB CDR3s more hydrophobic than those of CXCR3-negative naive cells.

The sample consisted of naive CXCR3+ CD8+ T cells from blood. As for subset: CD45RO-CCR7+CD27+CD95- naive CD8+ T cells expressing CXCR3 (TNR3+). These receptors all stem from a human donor in good health. Some clones in this sample may be carry-over from other donors' samples.

The V and J genes are TRBV5-1 and TRBJ2-7; TCRdb lists TRBD1, though no DNA is available to test this call. Germline V gives CDR1 SGHRS, CDR2 YFSETQ. The CDR3 is made up of 17 amino acids. The CDR3 protein is CASSSGVPTGALGEQYF.

This rearrangement joins TRBV12-3 or TRBV12-4 to TRBJ1-4. CDR3 length equals 18 residues. This chain's CDR3 is CASIGLWAFFRDSEKLFF.

V and J are TRBV29-1 and TRBJ2-1; there is no DNA to check the TCRdb D call of TRBD2. Germline-derived CDR1 and CDR2 are SQVTM and ANQGSEA. The CDR3 runs 14 residues. CDR3: CSVEISGGHNEQFF.

The chain couples TRBV15 to TRBJ1-2. The CDR3 runs 13 residues. Looked up from germline, CDR1 is LNHNV and CDR2 is YYDKDF (reference sequence). Here the CDR3 reads CATSRELLDGYTF. The complete variable domain, with remaining parts taken from reference TRBV15 and TRBJ1-2, reads DAMVIQNPRYQVTQFGKPVTLSCSQTLNHNVMYWYQQKSSQAPKLLFHYYDKDFNNEADTPDNFQSRRPNTSFCFLDIRSPGLGDTAMYLCATSRELLDGYTFGSGTRLTVV.